Sequencing of this T cell receptor (beta chain) was carried out in a study of T cell changes during pregnancy in multiple sclerosis. Clones were read by immunoSEQ multiplex PCR, and TCRdb kept only the in-frame ones, dropping some. Of tens of thousands of clones in the sample, about 90% were seen once. The TCR originated in a female donor with multiple sclerosis, enrolled in a pregnancy study. Specimen: CD4+ T cells from peripheral blood mononuclear cells, collected in the second trimester of pregnancy.

CDR3 DNA: TGTGCCACCGGGTCCGGGGTCCGTGGCAATCAGCCCCAGCATTTT. As protein: CATGSGVRGNQPQHF. The chain is built from TRBV15 and TRBJ1-5; D gene unclear. Germline V gives CDR1 LNHNV, CDR2 YYDKDF (reference sequence). The V end lost 8 bases, the J end lost 2 bases, and 16 bases lay between the germline ends. This CDR3 is built from 15 residues.